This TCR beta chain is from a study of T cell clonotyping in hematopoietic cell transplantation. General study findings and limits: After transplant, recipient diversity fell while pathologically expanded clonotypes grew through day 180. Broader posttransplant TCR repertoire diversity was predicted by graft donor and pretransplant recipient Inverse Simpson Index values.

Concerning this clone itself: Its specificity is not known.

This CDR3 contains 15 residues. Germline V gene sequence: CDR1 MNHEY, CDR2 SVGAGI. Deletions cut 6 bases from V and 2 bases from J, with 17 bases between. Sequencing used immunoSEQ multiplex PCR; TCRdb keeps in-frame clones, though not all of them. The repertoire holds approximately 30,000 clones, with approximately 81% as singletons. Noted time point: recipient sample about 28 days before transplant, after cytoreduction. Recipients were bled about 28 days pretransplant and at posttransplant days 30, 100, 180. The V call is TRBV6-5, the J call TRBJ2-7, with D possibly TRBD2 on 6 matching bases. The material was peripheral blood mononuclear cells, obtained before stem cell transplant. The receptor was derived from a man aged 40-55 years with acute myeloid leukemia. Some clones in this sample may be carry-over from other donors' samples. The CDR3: CASSSSLGGTYEQYF. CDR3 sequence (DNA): TGTGCCAGCAGCTCCTCACTAGGCGGGACCTACGAGCAGTACTTC.